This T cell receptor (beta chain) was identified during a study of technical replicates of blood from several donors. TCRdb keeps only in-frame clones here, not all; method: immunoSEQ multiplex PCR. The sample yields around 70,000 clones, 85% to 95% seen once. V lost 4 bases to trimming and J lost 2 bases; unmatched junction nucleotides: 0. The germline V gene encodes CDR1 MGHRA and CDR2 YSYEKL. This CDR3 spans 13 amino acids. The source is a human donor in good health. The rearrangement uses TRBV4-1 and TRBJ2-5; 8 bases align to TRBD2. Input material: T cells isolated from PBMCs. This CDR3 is CASSPGGQETQYF. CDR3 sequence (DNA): TGCGCCAGCAGCCCGGGGGGGCAAGAGACCCAGTACTTC.